Each of the 8 T cell receptor beta chains below was sequenced from the same sample in a study of tumor-infiltrating lymphocytes in primary liver carcinoma. Researchers drew blood RNA from unsorted whole blood and extracted germline DNA as well. TCR beta cDNA was prepared out of roughly 490 ng total RNA by means of a constant-region primer. Nested multiplex PCR, run for three rounds with slightly modified ARM-PCR, yielded TCR beta libraries. TRBV1-TRBV30 forward primers and a C-beta reverse primer were used in the first two PCR rounds, which each ran for about 10 cycles. TCRdb re-derived calls from the multiplex PCR reads in MiXCR, one entry per CDR3 protein. The profile shows 300,000 to 400,000 distinct CDR3 sequences, around three fifths of them singletons. The specimen sequenced was peripheral blood. These receptors were taken from a man aged 35-49 years with primary liver carcinoma and hepatitis B virus infection.

In the case of this clonotype: It may be a read error: a sequence one base away is much more abundant. The CDR3 does not end in the conserved phenylalanine or tryptophan, so this is likely a read error. The rearrangement joins TRBV6-1 to TRBJ2-7; the D gene is possibly TRBD2 (6 bases). Germline CDR1 and CDR2: MNHNS and SASEGT. The CDR3 runs to 13 residues. Trimming shortened V by 8 bases and J by 6 bases, and 17 bases separated the two germline ends. This CDR3 is CASWAGRLSEQYL. The CDR3 DNA sequence: TGTGCCAGCTGGGCGGGGCGCTTATCCGAGCAGTACCTC.

This chain joins TRBV4-2 and TRBJ2-1; D gene uncertain. Germline CDR1 LGHNA, CDR2 YNFKEQ. Trimming stripped 4 bases from V and 7 bases from J, with 14 bases between. The CDR3 spans 14 residues. CDR3 sequence (DNA): TGTGCCAGCAGCCTATGGCACATCGATAATGAGCAGTTCTTC. It codes for CASSLWHIDNEQFF.

A note on this clonotype: A much larger clone lies one base from this, so it may be a read error. This sequence joins TRBV10-3 and TRBJ2-6, with TRBD2 matching 12 bases. The CDR3 totals 18 residues. Per germline, CDR1 ENHRY and CDR2 SYGVKD. CDR3 loop: CTISDPLAGGSGANVLTF. The CDR3 DNA reads TGTACCATCAGTGATCCACTAGCGGGAGGATCTGGGGCCAACGTCCTGACTTTC.

This clonotype has ten or more counts. The chain is built from TRBV6-5 and TRBJ2-2, with unresolved D. CDR1 and CDR2 (germline): MNHEY, SVGAGI. The CDR3 loop spans 14 amino acids. The V end lost 2 bases, the J end lost 9 bases, and 13 bases lay between the germline ends. In nucleotides, the CDR3 is TGTGCCAGCAGTTACGAGCCGGCTCTAAGGGAGCTGTTTTTT. It translates to CASSYEPALRELFF.

Remarks on this clonotype: One base away lies a much larger clone, so this may be a sequencing read error. This rearrangement joins TRBV6-6 to TRBJ1-4; 7 bases agree with TRBD1. The germline CDR1 and CDR2 sequences are MNHNY and SVGAGI (reference sequence). There are 16 residues in the CDR3. The V segment lost 1 base and the J segment 8 bases; nucleotides outside the gene matches: 10. The CDR3 coding sequence is TGTGCCAGCAGTTACTTAGGGACAGTGAGGTCCGAAAAACTGTTTTTT. It translates to CASSYLGTVRSEKLFF.

With respect to this clonotype: A much larger clone is a single base away; this may be a read error. J is TRBJ2-1 and V is TRBV12-3 or TRBV12-4, with D maybe TRBD1 (6 bases). Trimming left V 6 bases short and J 7 bases short, with 16 bases between. The CDR3 spans 14 residues. The CDR3 protein is CASRDSLTGNEQFF. The CDR3 nucleotides read TGTGCCAGCAGGGACAGCCTGACGGGGAATGAGCAGTTCTTC.

This clonotype was recorded many times. This chain joins TRBV6-1 and TRBJ1-1, with unresolved D. Per germline, CDR1 MNHNS and CDR2 SASEGT. The CDR3 extends over 14 amino acids. Trimming pared 4 bases from V and 1 base from J, leaving 10 bases between. CDR3: CASSARSWNTEAFF. CDR3 nucleotides: TGTGCCAGCAGTGCGCGGAGTTGGAACACTGAAGCTTTCTTT.

This clonotype has ten or more counts. J is TRBJ2-3 and V is TRBV12-3 or TRBV12-4, with D perhaps TRBD2 (6 bases). The CDR3 spans 13 residues. The V and J ends lost 3 bases and 3 bases respectively, with 7 bases between them. CDR3 sequence: CASSLGRTDTQYF. In nucleotides, the CDR3 is TGTGCCAGCAGTTTGGGGAGGACAGATACGCAGTATTTT.